This is a list of T cell receptor beta chains from one sample in a study of monozygotic twins with inflammatory bowel disease. TCRdb processed the 5' RACE reads again and assigns one entry to each CDR3 protein, with no DNA. The sample has roughly 100,000 distinct CDR3 sequences, and its top ten clones hold approximately 2%. Sequencing input: blood. These receptor sequences come from a human donor with ulcerative colitis or Crohn's disease, or a healthy co-twin of an affected twin (not recorded which). CDR3s include the opening cysteine and the closing phenylalanine or tryptophan.

len	v_gene	j_gene	CDR3aa
17	TRBV7-8	TRBJ2-7	CASSLWVLAGGSDEQYF
14	TRBV30	TRBJ2-1	CAWATAGGPNEQFF
13	TRBV3-1	TRBJ2-3	CASSRQGGDTQYF
14	TRBV27	TRBJ2-7	CASSPMRAAYEQYF
14	TRBV7-8	TRBJ2-3	CASEGALVTDTQYF
14	TRBV3-1	TRBJ2-4	CASSQWGAKNIQYF
15	TRBV6-5	TRBJ2-7	CASSYVLADTYEQYF
15	TRBV5-5	TRBJ2-7	CASSPRTSGALLEYF
15	TRBV5-1	TRBJ1-6	CASSRGWDTNSPLHF
14	TRBV5-1	TRBJ1-2	CASSLDRVEGGYTF
12	TRBV10-3	TRBJ1-4	CATGQGVEKLFF
15	TRBV5-1	TRBJ2-7	CASRLSGGETYEQYF
15	TRBV25-1	TRBJ2-1	CASSEPGTGANEQFF
15	TRBV6-2/TRBV6-3	TRBJ1-5	CASSYGTQGNQPQHF
17	TRBV5-5	TRBJ2-1	CASSLVPSGGGLDEQFF
12	TRBV10-3	TRBJ2-3	CAISTPGQAQYF
13	TRBV7-2	TRBJ2-7	CASSLAVNYEQYF
14	TRBV6-2/TRBV6-3	TRBJ2-7	CASSYSGGVYEQYF
16	TRBV27	TRBJ1-2	CASSFDRGRNVYGYTF
17	TRBV7-6	TRBJ2-2	CASSPKGLAGAVGELFF
18	TRBV5-1	TRBJ2-2	CASSLRLAGDLKAGELFF
16	TRBV6-5	TRBJ2-1	CASSSQRGRGDNEQFF